This T cell receptor beta chain was observed in a study of PD-L1 blockade in urothelial cancer. General study results and limits: The study found that durable-benefit patients expanded tumor-associated blood clones more at 3 weeks. Pretreatment blood TCR clonality under the median forecast improved survival.

As for time point: peripheral blood 6 weeks after treatment start. This clone has a single count. Its antigen is not known. Some clones are missing from TCRdb's copy, which holds only in-frame ones; the method was immunoSEQ multiplex PCR. In the table there are 31,000 or so clones, nearly 90% of which are singletons. The TCR was taken from a man aged 80 or over with urothelial cancer. Sequences were derived from PBMCs, sampled around atezolizumab (anti-PD-L1) treatment.

This CDR3 reads CASSFGRRSAEAFF. The CDR3 DNA reads TGTGCCAGCAGCTTTGGGAGAAGGAGTGCTGAAGCTTTCTTT. The genes are TRBV11-2 and TRBJ1-1; D is uncertain. The CDR3 totals 14 residues. Germline values: CDR1 SGHAT, CDR2 FQNNGV. The V and J ends lost 3 bases and 6 bases respectively, with 14 bases between them.